The text below deals with one TCR beta chain. These data originate in a study of blood T cells in healthy people across ages. Study information: Template-switching capture recovered about one barcoded beta molecule per two T cells.

Then a second PCR, running about 6 to 12 cycles, was carried out with a sample-barcoded 5' primer and a J-beta primer mix. Each cDNA molecule carried a tag from a template-switch adaptor that contained 12 random nucleotides. Each sample yielded at least 2.5 million CDR3-containing paired-end reads. TCRdb recomputed calls from the 5' RACE reads with MiXCR, one row per CDR3 protein. The table includes over 1,500,000 distinct CDR3 sequences, roughly two fifths detected once. Trimming took off 6 bases at V and 8 bases at J, with 19 bases between the two ends. The germline gives CDR1 MDHEN, CDR2 SYDVKM. CDR3 length: 14 residues.

Material: blood. The chain recombines TRBV28 with TRBJ1-2, with a possible D match to TRBD1 (5 bases). The receptor's source is a human donor in good health. The CDR3 nucleotides are TGTGCCAGCAGCAGCGGACCGGGGGAGGCCGGCTACACCTTC. Translated, it gives CASSSGPGEAGYTF.